These T cell receptor beta chains were read from a single sample in a study of shared clonotypes between healthy human individuals. Some clones are missing from TCRdb's copy, which holds only in-frame ones; the method was immunoSEQ multiplex PCR. The sample records about 490,000 clones, less than 80% being singletons. Material for sequencing was PBMCs. The receptor source for this set is a woman aged 40-49 years in good health. Some clones in this sample may be carry-over from other donors' samples. Each CDR3 is given with its conserved first and last residue. A D gene is named only where the DNA matches it firmly. Clone size is shown for a subset of rows, as once, few, many or a class of expanded clone.

V gene	D gene	clone size	J gene	CDR3 protein	CDR3 DNA
TRBV6-1	TRBD1	.	TRBJ2-3	CASRGTGERQDTQYF	TGTGCCAGCAGGGGTACAGGGGAGAGGCAAGATACGCAGTATTTT
TRBV10-3	.	.	TRBJ1-5	CAISDDRRDNQPQHF	TGTGCCATCAGTGATGACAGGAGGGACAATCAGCCCCAGCATTTT
TRBV4-1	.	.	TRBJ1-2	CASSQDLQSNYGYTF	TGCGCCAGCAGCCAAGATCTGCAATCTAACTATGGCTACACCTTC
TRBV30	.	.	TRBJ1-2	CAWSPEYYGYTF	TGTGCCTGGAGCCCCGAATACTATGGCTACACCTTC
TRBV27	.	.	TRBJ1-5	CASQGVGQPQHF	TGTGCCAGCCAGGGAGTTGGTCAGCCCCAGCATTTT
TRBV21-1	.	.	TRBJ2-7	CASIQRDRVHYEQYF	TGTGCCAGCATCCAGCGGGACAGGGTCCACTACGAGCAGTACTTC
TRBV6-5	TRBD1	once	TRBJ2-7	CASSYSQTGGRYEQYF	TGTGCCAGCAGTTACTCCCAGACAGGGGGTCGATACGAGCAGTACTTC
TRBV7-9	.	.	TRBJ2-1	CASSLTSWRQSYNEQFF	TGTGCCAGCAGCCTAACCTCCTGGCGCCAGTCCTACAATGAGCAGTTCTTC
TRBV11-2	.	.	TRBJ1-5	CASSQEMGQPQHF	TGTGCCAGCAGCCAAGAGATGGGGCAGCCCCAGCATTTT
TRBV27	TRBD1	few	TRBJ1-1	CASRADDRAKAFF	TGTGCCAGCAGGGCCGATGACAGGGCTAAGGCTTTCTTT
TRBV10-3	TRBD2	.	TRBJ2-4	CAIRASGGGNIQYF	TGTGCCATCAGGGCTTCGGGAGGAGGAAACATTCAGTACTTC
TRBV6-6	.	once	TRBJ2-7	CASSSPGQTYEQYF	TGTGCCAGCAGTTCACCGGGACAAACCTACGAGCAGTACTTC
TRBV11-2	.	.	TRBJ2-1	CASSLDRPGWHEQFF	TGTGCCAGCAGCTTAGACAGGCCTGGATGGCATGAGCAGTTCTTC
TRBV7-3	.	.	TRBJ2-3	CASSLNGLITDTQYF	TGTGCCAGCAGCTTAAACGGACTAATCACAGATACGCAGTATTTT
TRBV2	TRBD2	.	TRBJ2-1	CASSETSGRVYNEQFF	TGTGCCAGCAGTGAGACTAGCGGGAGAGTCTACAATGAGCAGTTCTTC
TRBV6-5	.	.	TRBJ2-7	CASIGTNYEQYF	TGTGCCAGCATAGGGACAAACTACGAGCAGTACTTC
TRBV19	.	few	TRBJ2-7	CASSRSTPKVSSSYEQYF	TGTGCCAGTAGTAGGTCCACACCGAAGGTTTCGTCCTCCTACGAGCAGTACTTC
TRBV7-8	.	few	TRBJ2-5	CASSGPDGYSETQYF	TGTGCCAGCAGCGGACCGGACGGGTATTCAGAGACCCAGTACTTC
TRBV6-1	TRBD2	.	TRBJ2-5	CAISEGLAGVGQETQYF	TGTGCCATCAGTGAAGGACTAGCGGGAGTAGGGCAAGAGACCCAGTACTTC
TRBV5-6	.	.	TRBJ1-4	CASSFYGQQGGKLFF	TGTGCCAGCAGCTTTTATGGCCAACAGGGTGGGAAACTGTTTTTT
TRBV28	.	few	TRBJ1-5	CASSLQGQPQHF	TGTGCCAGCAGTTTACAAGGTCAGCCCCAGCATTTT
TRBV28	.	.	TRBJ1-1	CAGKGNTEAFF	TGTGCCGGCAAAGGGAACACTGAAGCTTTCTTT
TRBV21-1	.	.	TRBJ2-7	CASTSAISSYEQYF	TGTGCCAGCACCAGCGCGATAAGCTCCTACGAGCAGTACTTC
TRBV4-3	.	.	TRBJ1-4	CASSQQGGEKLFF	TGCGCCAGCAGCCAACAGGGAGGGGAAAAACTGTTTTTT
TRBV5-1	.	.	TRBJ1-1	CASSRGHKNTEAFF	TGCGCCAGCAGCCGGGGACACAAGAACACTGAAGCTTTCTTT
TRBV2	.	.	TRBJ2-7	CASSVSLVQGSYEQYF	TGTGCCAGCAGTGTCTCCCTCGTACAGGGATCCTACGAGCAGTACTTC
TRBV4-3	TRBD2	.	TRBJ2-7	CASSQGEGMGWNEQYF	TGCGCCAGCAGCCAAGGGGAGGGGATGGGGTGGAACGAGCAGTACTTC
TRBV7-6	TRBD2	.	TRBJ2-5	CASSLGFSASGRMETQYF	TGTGCCAGCAGCTTGGGGTTTTCGGCTAGCGGGAGGATGGAGACCCAGTACTTC
TRBV20-1	.	.	TRBJ2-7	CSARAEYEQYF	TGCAGTGCTAGAGCTGAATACGAGCAGTACTTC
TRBV11-3	.	.	TRBJ2-1	CASSLGINEQFF	TGTGCCAGCAGCTTAGGGATTAATGAGCAGTTCTTC
TRBV5-4	.	.	TRBJ2-1	CASSFPGALLEQFF	TGTGCCAGCAGCTTTCCGGGAGCCCTTTTAGAGCAGTTCTTC
TRBV6-1	.	.	TRBJ2-7	CASSAQGWYEQYF	TGTGCCAGCAGTGCCCAGGGGTGGTACGAGCAGTACTTC
TRBV11-1	.	.	TRBJ2-1	CASSSYNNEQFF	TGTGCCAGCAGCTCCTACAACAATGAGCAGTTCTTC
TRBV15	.	.	TRBJ2-1	CATEGGYNEQFF	TGTGCCACCGAGGGGGGATACAATGAGCAGTTCTTC
TRBV7-8	.	.	TRBJ2-5	CASSLGIQETQYF	TGTGCCAGCAGCTTAGGGATCCAAGAGACCCAGTACTTC
TRBV28	TRBD1	.	TRBJ2-4	CASSSHEQTGSKNIQYF	TGTGCCAGCAGTTCCCATGAACAGACAGGGTCCAAAAACATTCAGTACTTC
TRBV7-9	.	once	TRBJ1-1	CASSPWTVNTEAFF	TGTGCCAGCAGCCCCTGGACAGTCAACACTGAAGCTTTCTTT
TRBV19	.	.	TRBJ2-1	CASTSGVGSYNEQFF	TGTGCCAGTACTTCAGGGGTAGGCTCCTACAATGAGCAGTTCTTC
TRBV6-4	TRBD2	.	TRBJ2-3	CASSMAGGETDTQYF	TGTGCCAGCAGTATGGCGGGAGGGGAGACAGATACGCAGTATTTT
TRBV7-9	TRBD1	few	TRBJ1-1	CASSTGGTEAFF	TGTGCCAGCAGCACAGGGGGGACTGAAGCTTTCTTT
TRBV11-2	.	.	TRBJ2-6	CASTPGSGANVLTF	TGTGCCAGCACCCCTGGTTCTGGGGCCAACGTCCTGACTTTC
TRBV7-9	.	.	TRBJ2-1	CASSSQARAGEQFF	TGTGCCAGCAGCTCTCAAGCCAGGGCGGGTGAGCAGTTCTTC
TRBV7-9	.	.	TRBJ2-3	CASSHTGSDTQYF	TGTGCCAGCAGTCATACAGGATCAGATACGCAGTATTTT
TRBV9	TRBD2	.	TRBJ2-2	CASRTSGANTGELFF	TGTGCCAGCAGAACTAGCGGAGCGAACACCGGGGAGCTGTTTTTT
TRBV7-9	.	.	TRBJ1-4	CASSPQGPNEKLFF	TGTGCCAGCAGCCCGCAGGGACCTAATGAAAAACTGTTTTTT
TRBV29-1	.	once	TRBJ2-7	CSVEEGGDEQYF	TGCAGCGTAGAAGAAGGAGGGGACGAGCAGTACTTC
TRBV30	.	.	TRBJ2-7	CAWSRQGTAYEQYF	TGTGCCTGGAGTCGTCAAGGGACGGCCTACGAGCAGTACTTC
TRBV7-6	.	once	TRBJ2-1	CASSPLTAIGIYNEQFF	TGTGCCAGCAGCCCCTTAACAGCGATTGGGATCTACAATGAGCAGTTCTTC
TRBV5-1	.	.	TRBJ1-4	CASSLADRIDEKLFF	TGCGCCAGCAGCTTGGCCGACAGAATAGATGAAAAACTGTTTTTT
TRBV13	.	.	TRBJ1-1	CASSFAGPNTEAFF	TGTGCCAGCAGCTTCGCAGGACCGAACACTGAAGCTTTCTTT
TRBV18	.	.	TRBJ2-7	CASSPPGAFEQYF	TGTGCCAGCTCACCACCGGGTGCCTTCGAGCAGTACTTC
TRBV6-5	.	few	TRBJ1-5	CASRAGTAVVGPQHF	TGTGCCAGCAGGGCCGGGACCGCCGTCGTCGGGCCCCAGCATTTT
TRBV6-1	.	.	TRBJ2-7	CASSELRVIGYEQYF	TGTGCCAGCAGTGAACTCAGGGTAATTGGCTACGAGCAGTACTTC
TRBV7-9	.	many	TRBJ2-5	CASSLDQGGQETQYF	TGTGCCAGCAGCTTAGATCAGGGCGGTCAAGAGACCCAGTACTTC
TRBV11-1	.	.	TRBJ1-1	CASRLLTEAFF	TGTGCCAGCCGACTCCTCACTGAAGCTTTCTTT